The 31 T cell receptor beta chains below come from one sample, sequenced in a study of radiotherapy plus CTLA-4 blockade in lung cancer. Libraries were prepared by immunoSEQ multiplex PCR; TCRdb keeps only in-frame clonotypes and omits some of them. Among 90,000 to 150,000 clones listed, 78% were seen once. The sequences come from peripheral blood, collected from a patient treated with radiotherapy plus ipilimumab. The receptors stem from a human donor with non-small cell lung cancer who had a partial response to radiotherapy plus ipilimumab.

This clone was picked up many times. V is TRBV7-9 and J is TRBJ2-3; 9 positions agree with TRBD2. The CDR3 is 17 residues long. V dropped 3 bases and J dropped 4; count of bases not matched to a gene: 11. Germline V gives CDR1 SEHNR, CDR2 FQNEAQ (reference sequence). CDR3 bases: TGTGCCAGCAGCTTCGGCCAACTAGCGGGTCCAGCAGATACGCAGTATTTT. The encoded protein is CASSFGQLAGPADTQYF.

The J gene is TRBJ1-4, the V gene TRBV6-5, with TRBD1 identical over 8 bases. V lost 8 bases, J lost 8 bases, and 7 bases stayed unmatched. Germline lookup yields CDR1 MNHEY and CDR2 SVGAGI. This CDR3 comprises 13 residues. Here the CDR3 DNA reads TGTGCCAGCTACGGACAGGGCGGCGAAAAACTGTTTTTT. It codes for CASYGQGGEKLFF.

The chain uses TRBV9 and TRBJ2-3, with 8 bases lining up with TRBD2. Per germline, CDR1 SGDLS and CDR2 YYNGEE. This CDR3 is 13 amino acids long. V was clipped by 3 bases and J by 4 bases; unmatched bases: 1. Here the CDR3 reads CASSAAGADTQYF. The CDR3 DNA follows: TGTGCCAGCAGCGCAGCGGGAGCAGATACGCAGTATTTT.

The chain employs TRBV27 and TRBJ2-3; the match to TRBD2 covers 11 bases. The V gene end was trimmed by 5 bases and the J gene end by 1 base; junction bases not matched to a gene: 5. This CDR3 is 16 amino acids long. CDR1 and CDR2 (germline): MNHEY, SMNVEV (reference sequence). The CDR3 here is CASSIRLAGRTDTQYF. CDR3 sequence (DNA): TGTGCCAGCAGTATACGACTAGCGGGACGCACAGATACGCAGTATTTT.

This chain's CDR3 is CASSGAGTGGYEQYF. For the CDR3, the DNA is TGCGCCAGCAGCGGCGCCGGGACAGGGGGGTACGAGCAGTACTTC. The V call is TRBV5-1, the J call TRBJ2-7; 11 bases agree with TRBD1. Unmatched junction bases numbered 7, after V lost 4 bases and J lost 4 bases. The CDR3 runs 15 residues. Germline V lookup: CDR1 SGHRS, CDR2 YFSETQ.

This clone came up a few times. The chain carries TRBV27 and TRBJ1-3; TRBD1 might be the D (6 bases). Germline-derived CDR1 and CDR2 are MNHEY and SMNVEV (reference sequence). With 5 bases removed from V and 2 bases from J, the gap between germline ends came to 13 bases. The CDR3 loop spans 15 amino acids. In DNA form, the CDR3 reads TGTGCCAGCAGTCAATCGTACAGGGCTGGAAACACCATATATTTT. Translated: CASSQSYRAGNTIYF.

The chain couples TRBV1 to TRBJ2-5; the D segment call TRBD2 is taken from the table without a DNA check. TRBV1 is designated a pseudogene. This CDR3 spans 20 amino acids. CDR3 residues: CTSSQDGGRAHERIQETQYF. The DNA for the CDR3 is TGCACCAGCAGCCAAGATGGCGGGAGGGCCCATGAGCGAATCCAAGAGACCCAGTACTTC.

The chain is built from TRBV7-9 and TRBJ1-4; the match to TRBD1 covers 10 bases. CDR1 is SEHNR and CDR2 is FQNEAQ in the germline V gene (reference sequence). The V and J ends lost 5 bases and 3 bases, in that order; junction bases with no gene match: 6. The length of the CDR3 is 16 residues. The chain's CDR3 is CASSLGQGGSNEKLFF. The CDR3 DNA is TGTGCCAGCAGCCTAGGACAGGGGGGCTCTAATGAAAAACTGTTTTTT.

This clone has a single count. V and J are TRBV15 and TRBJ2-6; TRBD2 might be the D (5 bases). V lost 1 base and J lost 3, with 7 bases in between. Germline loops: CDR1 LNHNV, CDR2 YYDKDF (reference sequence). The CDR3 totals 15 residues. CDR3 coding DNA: TGTGCCACCAGCAGAGGAGGGCTTGGGGCCAACGTCCTGACTTTC. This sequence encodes CATSRGGLGANVLTF.

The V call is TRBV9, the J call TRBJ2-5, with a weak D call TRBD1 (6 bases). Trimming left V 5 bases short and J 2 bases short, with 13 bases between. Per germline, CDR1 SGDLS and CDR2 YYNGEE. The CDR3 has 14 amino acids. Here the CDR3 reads CASSLDGQQETQYF. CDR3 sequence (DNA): TGTGCCAGCAGTCTAGACGGACAGCAAGAGACCCAGTACTTC.

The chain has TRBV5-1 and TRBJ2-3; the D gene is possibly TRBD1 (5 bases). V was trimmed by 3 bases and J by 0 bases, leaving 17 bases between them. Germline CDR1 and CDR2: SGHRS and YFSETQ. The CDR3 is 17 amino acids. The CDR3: CASSWGLRDASTDTQYF. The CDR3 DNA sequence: TGCGCCAGCAGCTGGGGCCTAAGGGATGCCAGCACAGATACGCAGTATTTT.

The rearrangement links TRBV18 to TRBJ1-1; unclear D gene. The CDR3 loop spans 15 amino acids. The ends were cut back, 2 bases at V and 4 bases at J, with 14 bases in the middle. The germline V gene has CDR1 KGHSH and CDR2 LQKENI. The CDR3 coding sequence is TGTGCCAGCTCACCATTCGTACAGCTGGCCACTGAAGCTTTCTTT. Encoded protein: CASSPFVQLATEAFF.

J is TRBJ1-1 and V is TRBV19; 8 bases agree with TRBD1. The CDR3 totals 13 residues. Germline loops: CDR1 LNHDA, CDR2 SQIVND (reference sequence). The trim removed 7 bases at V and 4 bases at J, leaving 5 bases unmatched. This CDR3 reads CASTETGGTEAFF. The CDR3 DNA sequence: TGTGCCAGTACCGAAACAGGGGGCACTGAAGCTTTCTTT.

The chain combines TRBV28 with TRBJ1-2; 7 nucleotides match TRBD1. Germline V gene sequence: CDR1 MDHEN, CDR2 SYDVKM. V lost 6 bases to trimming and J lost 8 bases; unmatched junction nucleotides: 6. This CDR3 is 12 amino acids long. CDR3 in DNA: TGTGCCAGCAGGCTGACAGGGTTGGGCTACACCTTC. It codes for CASRLTGLGYTF.

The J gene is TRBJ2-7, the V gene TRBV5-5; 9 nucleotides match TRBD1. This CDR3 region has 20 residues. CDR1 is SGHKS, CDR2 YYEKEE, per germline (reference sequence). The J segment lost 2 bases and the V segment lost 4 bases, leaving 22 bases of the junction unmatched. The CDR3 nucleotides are TGTGCCAGCAGCCCAGCAACCCGGGACAGGGCTTATCATCTAACCTACGAGCAGTACTTC. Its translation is CASSPATRDRAYHLTYEQYF.

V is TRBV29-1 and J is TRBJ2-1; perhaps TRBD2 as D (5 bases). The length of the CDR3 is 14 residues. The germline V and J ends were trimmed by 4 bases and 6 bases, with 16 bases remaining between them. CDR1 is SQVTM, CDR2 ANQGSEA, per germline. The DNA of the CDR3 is TGCAGCGTTGTTTTACAGACTAACTTCAATGAGCAGTTCTTC. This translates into CSVVLQTNFNEQFF.

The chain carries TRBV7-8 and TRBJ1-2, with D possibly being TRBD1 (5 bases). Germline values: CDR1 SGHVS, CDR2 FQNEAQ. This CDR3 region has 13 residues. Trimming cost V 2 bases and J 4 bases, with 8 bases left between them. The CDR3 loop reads CASSLSGSYGYTF. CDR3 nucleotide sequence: TGTGCCAGCAGCTTATCAGGGTCCTATGGCTACACCTTC.

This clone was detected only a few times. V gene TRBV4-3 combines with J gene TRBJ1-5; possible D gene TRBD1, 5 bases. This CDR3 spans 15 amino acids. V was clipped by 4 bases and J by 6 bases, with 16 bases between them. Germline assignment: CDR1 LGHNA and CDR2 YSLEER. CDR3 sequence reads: CASSPDTSPVQPQHF. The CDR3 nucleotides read TGCGCCAGCAGCCCGGACACTTCGCCCGTTCAGCCCCAGCATTTT.

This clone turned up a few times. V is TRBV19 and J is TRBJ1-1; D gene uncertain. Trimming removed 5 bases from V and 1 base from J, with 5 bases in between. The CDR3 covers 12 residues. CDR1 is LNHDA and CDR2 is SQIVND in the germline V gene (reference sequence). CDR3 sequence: CASSRENTEAFF. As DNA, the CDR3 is TGTGCCAGTAGTCGCGAGAACACTGAAGCTTTCTTT.

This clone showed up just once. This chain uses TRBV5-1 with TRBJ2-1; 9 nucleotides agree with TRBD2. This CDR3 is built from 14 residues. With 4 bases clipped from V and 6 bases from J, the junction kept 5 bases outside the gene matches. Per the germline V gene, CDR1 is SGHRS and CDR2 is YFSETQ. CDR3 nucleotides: TGCGCCAGCAGCCCCATGACTAGCGGCAATGAGCAGTTCTTC. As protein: CASSPMTSGNEQFF.

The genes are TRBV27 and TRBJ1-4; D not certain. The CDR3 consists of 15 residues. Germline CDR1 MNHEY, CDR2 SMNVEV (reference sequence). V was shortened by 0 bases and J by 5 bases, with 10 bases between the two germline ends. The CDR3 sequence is CASSLSVGRNEKLFF. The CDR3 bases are TGTGCCAGCAGTTTATCTGTAGGGAGAAATGAAAAACTGTTTTTT.

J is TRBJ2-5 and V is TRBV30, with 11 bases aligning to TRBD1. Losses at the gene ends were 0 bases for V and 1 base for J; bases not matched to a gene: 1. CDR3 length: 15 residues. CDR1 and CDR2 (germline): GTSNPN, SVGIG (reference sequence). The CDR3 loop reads CAWSVGQGAQETQYF. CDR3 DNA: TGTGCCTGGAGTGTAGGACAGGGGGCCCAAGAGACCCAGTACTTC. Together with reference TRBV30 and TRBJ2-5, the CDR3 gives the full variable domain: SQTIHQWPATLVQPVGSPLSLECTVEGTSNPNLYWYRQAAGRGLQLLFYSVGIGQISSEVPQNLSASRPQDRQFILSSKKLLLSDSGFYLCAWSVGQGAQETQYFGPGTRLLVL.

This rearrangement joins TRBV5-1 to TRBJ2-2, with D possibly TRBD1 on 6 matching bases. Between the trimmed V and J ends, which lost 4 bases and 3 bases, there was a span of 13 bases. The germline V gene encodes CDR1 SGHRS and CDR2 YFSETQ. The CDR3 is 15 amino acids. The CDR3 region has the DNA TGCGCCAGCAGCCCCCAGACAGGAGACACCGGGGAGCTGTTTTTT. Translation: CASSPQTGDTGELFF.

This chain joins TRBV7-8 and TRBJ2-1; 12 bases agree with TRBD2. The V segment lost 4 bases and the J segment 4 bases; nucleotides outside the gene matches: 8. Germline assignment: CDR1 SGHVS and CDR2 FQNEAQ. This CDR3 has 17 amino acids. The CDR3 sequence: CASSYIRGLAGYNEQFF. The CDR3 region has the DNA TGTGCCAGCAGCTATATCCGAGGACTAGCGGGATACAATGAGCAGTTCTTC.

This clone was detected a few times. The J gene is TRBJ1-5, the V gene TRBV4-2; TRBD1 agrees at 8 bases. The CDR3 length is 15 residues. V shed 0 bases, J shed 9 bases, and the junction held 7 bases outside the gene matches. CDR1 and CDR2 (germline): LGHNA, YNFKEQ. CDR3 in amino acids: CASSQDDRGPRPQHF. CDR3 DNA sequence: TGTGCCAGCAGCCAAGATGACAGGGGCCCTAGGCCCCAGCATTTT.

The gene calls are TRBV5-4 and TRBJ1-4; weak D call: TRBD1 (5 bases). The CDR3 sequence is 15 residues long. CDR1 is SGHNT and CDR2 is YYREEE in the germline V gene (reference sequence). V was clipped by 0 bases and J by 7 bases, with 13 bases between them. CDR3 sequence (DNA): TGTGCCAGCAGCTTGGAGAGCCAGGGATTTGAAAAACTGTTTTTT. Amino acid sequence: CASSLESQGFEKLFF.

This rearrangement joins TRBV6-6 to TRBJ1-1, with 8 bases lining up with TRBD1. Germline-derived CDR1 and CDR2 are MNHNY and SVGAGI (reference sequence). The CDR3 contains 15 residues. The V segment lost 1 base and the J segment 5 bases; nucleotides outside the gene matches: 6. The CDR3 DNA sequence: TGTGCCAGCAGTTACTTACTCAACAGGGGGACTGAAGCTTTCTTT. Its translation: CASSYLLNRGTEAFF.

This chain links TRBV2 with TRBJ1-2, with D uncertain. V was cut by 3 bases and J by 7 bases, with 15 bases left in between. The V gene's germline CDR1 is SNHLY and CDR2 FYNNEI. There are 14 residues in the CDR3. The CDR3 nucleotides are TGTGCCAGCAGTGACCGTCGGGGAGGGTCTGGCTACACCTTC. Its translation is CASSDRRGGSGYTF.

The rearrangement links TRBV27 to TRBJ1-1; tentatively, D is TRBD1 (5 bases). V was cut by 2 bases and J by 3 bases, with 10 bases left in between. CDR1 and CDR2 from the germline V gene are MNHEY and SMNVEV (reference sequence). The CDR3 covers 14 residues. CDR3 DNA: TGTGCCAGCAGTTTAAGGGGTCGGGACACTGAAGCTTTCTTT. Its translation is CASSLRGRDTEAFF.

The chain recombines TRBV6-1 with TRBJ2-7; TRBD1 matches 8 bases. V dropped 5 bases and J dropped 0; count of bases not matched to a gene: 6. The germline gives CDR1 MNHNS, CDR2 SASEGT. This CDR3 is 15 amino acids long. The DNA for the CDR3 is TGTGCCAGCAGTTCCGTGACAGGGGCCTCCTACGAGCAGTACTTC. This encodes CASSSVTGASYEQYF.

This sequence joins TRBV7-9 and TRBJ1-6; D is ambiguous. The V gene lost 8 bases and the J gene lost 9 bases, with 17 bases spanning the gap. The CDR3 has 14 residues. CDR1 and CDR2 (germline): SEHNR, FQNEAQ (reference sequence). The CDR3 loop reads CASPPNFIGSPLHF. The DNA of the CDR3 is TGTGCCAGCCCTCCTAACTTTATCGGTTCACCCCTCCACTTT.